The subject of this entry is one TCR beta chain. The antigen is undetermined. Naive CD8 cells comprised CD45RO-negative, CCR7-positively selected cells, excluding terminally differentiated effector memory CD45RA+ cells. This sample was included in a study of shared clonotypes between healthy human individuals. Study at large: Each donor had three CD4 naive, three CD4 memory, two CD8 naive and one CD8 memory plate.

The method was immunoSEQ multiplex PCR; TCRdb's version includes in-frame clones alone and lacks a portion of them. The repertoire has a few hundred thousand clones, about 95% of them found once; the top ten carry around 0.097%. Study-wide results and caveats: Few donors limited the genetic and exposure-history diversity represented. Naive subsets generally had larger estimated richness than memory subsets.

The sample consisted of naive CD8+ T cells sorted from blood. This TCR came from a woman in her 30s in good health.

CDR3 sequence: CASTRTGSAGELFF. The CDR3 region has the DNA TGTGCCAGCACCCGGACAGGGAGTGCCGGGGAGCTGTTTTTT. The J gene is TRBJ2-2, the V gene TRBV28; 8 positions match TRBD1. Germline CDR1 reads MDHEN; CDR2 reads SYDVKM. CDR3 length equals 14 residues. J gave up 6 bases and V 7 bases, and 7 bases lay outside the gene matches. The full variable domain, with the rest looked up from reference TRBV28 and TRBJ2-2, is DVKVTQSSRYLVKRTGEKVFLECVQDMDHENMFWYRQDPGLGLRLIYFSYDVKMKEKGDIPEGYSVSREKKERFSLILESASTNQTSMYLCASTRTGSAGELFFGEGSRLTVL.